The clone carrying this T cell receptor (beta chain) was picked up a small number of times. What it binds is unknown. TCRdb used MiXCR to reprocess the PCR reads, holding one entry per CDR3 protein. Among a few hundred thousand distinct CDR3 sequences listed, about 25% were seen once. Germline loops: CDR1 MNHEY, CDR2 SVGEGT. The CDR3 loop spans 13 amino acids. Trimming pared 2 bases from V and 7 bases from J, leaving 11 bases between. These data are taken from a study of molecular identifiers for immune sequencing clone quantification. Study context: Replicates split RNA from approximately 22,000 or 94,000 naive CD8 cells five ways, and the researchers sequenced four portions. Whole-study findings and limits: It was shown that clones above 20 RNA copies held over 97% of effector molecules, but under 1% in naive cells.

The source is a human donor in good health. Some libraries in this study had Jurkat cell RNA spiked in. The rearrangement uses TRBV6-2 or TRBV6-3 and TRBJ1-1; TRBD1 is a possible D gene (5 bases). The material sequenced was naive CD8+ T cells from blood, with Jurkat cell RNA spiked in. This sample's subset: FACS-sorted CD8+CD4-CCR7+CD45RA+ naive T cells. Here the CDR3 reads CASSYGGTYEAFF. In DNA form, the CDR3 reads TGTGCCAGCAGTTACGGGGGGACCTATGAAGCTTTCTTT.